Included here is one TCR beta chain sequence, with context. Its specificity is not known. The sample belongs to a study of shared clonotypes between healthy human individuals. In the study overall: Serving as donors were two women and a few men, whose ages spanned 18 to 49. Overall study results and limits: Sharing of clonotypes among donors was expected to vary with sequencing depth. In having few donors, the study represented limited genetic and exposure-history diversity.

All donors were Caucasian adults living in Nashville, Tennessee. Per the germline V gene, CDR1 is SGHAT and CDR2 is FQNNGV. The CDR3 has 14 residues. Trimming removed 5 bases from V and 4 bases from J, with 14 bases in between. Method: immunoSEQ multiplex PCR; TCRdb's copy keeps in-frame clones and lacks some. The data contain about 490,000 clones, roughly 80% of them singletons. The rearrangement joins TRBV11-2 to TRBJ1-2, with a possible D match to TRBD1 (5 bases). The TCR comes from a woman in her forties in good health. Some clones in this sample may be carry-over from other donors' samples. The sequenced sample consisted of PBMCs. Here the CDR3 reads CASSPWNGGYGYTF. The CDR3 DNA reads TGTGCCAGCAGCCCGTGGAACGGGGGCTATGGCTACACCTTC.